Shown below are 29 T cell receptor beta chains from a single sample sequenced in a study of regulatory dendritic cells for organ transplantation. Their antigens remain unidentified. CFSE-labeled sorted T cells met regulatory or mature dendritic cells for around 5 days. Clones were sequenced by immunoSEQ multiplex PCR, and TCRdb holds only the in-frame ones, with some missing. The sample has roughly 20,000 clones, 85% to 90% seen once. Source material: naive CD4+ T cells from blood cultured with dendritic cells. Documented subset: CD45RA+ naive T cells. Source of these receptors: a human donor in good health.

The chain has TRBV7-2 and TRBJ1-1; 9 positions match TRBD1. The junction had 6 bases not matched to a gene; V was cut back by 6 bases and J by 4 bases. In germline, CDR1 is SGHTA, CDR2 FQGNSA. The CDR3 has 14 residues. The CDR3 DNA reads as TGTGCCAGCAGAACAGGGGGCGTCGGCACTGAAGCTTTCTTT. Encoded protein: CASRTGGVGTEAFF.

This clone was seen a few times. The V gene is TRBV28, the J gene TRBJ1-5; D not resolved. Germline V gene lookup returns CDR1 MDHEN and CDR2 SYDVKM. This CDR3 is built from 12 residues. V was cut by 7 bases and J by 6 bases, with 10 bases left in between. CDR3 nucleotides: TGTGCCAGCATCGGCGGGATTCAGCCCCAGCATTTT. Its protein product is CASIGGIQPQHF.

This clone was found once. This chain uses TRBV7-3 with TRBJ2-3, with a tentative D call TRBD2 (5 bases). Germline V gene sequence: CDR1 SGHTA, CDR2 FQGTGA. The CDR3 is 15 amino acids. V lost 5 bases and J 4 bases, leaving 16 bases between the germline ends. The CDR3 loop is CASSPDSFRSDTQYF. Written as DNA, the CDR3 is TGTGCCAGCAGCCCGGACTCATTTCGCTCAGATACGCAGTATTTT.

The chain combines TRBV20-1 with TRBJ1-1, with D tentatively TRBD1 (5 bases). The length of the CDR3 is 11 residues. Trimming stripped 3 bases from V and 10 bases from J, with 12 bases between. The germline CDR1 and CDR2 sequences are DFQATT and SNEGSKA (reference sequence). This chain's CDR3 is CSARGEVRAFF. The CDR3 nucleotides read TGCAGTGCTAGGGGGGAGGTAAGAGCTTTCTTT.

The chain is built from TRBV5-4 and TRBJ2-1; 13 bases are a match to TRBD2. This CDR3 has 15 amino acids. V lost 4 bases and J lost 8; bases outside the gene matches: 6. Germline-derived CDR1 and CDR2 are SGHNT and YYREEE (reference sequence). This CDR3 reads CASSAGTSGVHEQFF. The CDR3 nucleotides read TGTGCCAGCAGCGCAGGGACTAGCGGGGTCCATGAGCAGTTCTTC.

The rearrangement uses TRBV11-2 and TRBJ1-3; 8 bases agree with TRBD1. Unmatched junction bases numbered 3, after V lost 1 base and J lost 4 bases. Per the germline V gene, CDR1 is SGHAT and CDR2 is FQNNGV. CDR3 length equals 15 residues. For the CDR3, the DNA is TGTGCCAGCAGCTTAGGGTCAGGGGGCGGAAACACCATATATTTT. Encoded protein: CASSLGSGGGNTIYF.

The chain recombines TRBV27 with TRBJ2-1, with TRBD2 matching over 12 bases. This CDR3 is 17 amino acids long. Trimming cost V 5 bases and J 6 bases; bases outside gene matches: 11. The germline gives CDR1 MNHEY, CDR2 SMNVEV (reference sequence). This CDR3 reads CASSPRLAGAPGNEQFF. In DNA form, the CDR3 reads TGTGCCAGCAGTCCTAGACTAGCGGGAGCCCCAGGCAATGAGCAGTTCTTC.

J is TRBJ2-3 and V is TRBV2, with D possibly matching TRBD1 (5 bases). The germline V and J ends were trimmed by 4 bases and 0 bases, with 11 bases remaining between them. Germline CDR1 reads SNHLY; CDR2 reads FYNNEI. This CDR3 is 15 amino acids long. The DNA for the CDR3 is TGTGCCAGCAGTGCGGAGACAGCTAGCACAGATACGCAGTATTTT. This gives the protein CASSAETASTDTQYF.

V usage is TRBV18 and J usage is TRBJ2-7; 13 bases line up with TRBD2. V lost 6 bases, J lost 2 bases, and 7 bases stayed unmatched. This CDR3 has 16 residues. Germline lookup yields CDR1 KGHSH and CDR2 LQKENI. CDR3 loop: CASSSGTSGAPYEQYF. CDR3 nucleotide sequence: TGTGCCAGCTCTTCCGGGACTAGCGGGGCCCCCTACGAGCAGTACTTC.

V is TRBV7-6 and J is TRBJ2-3, with 11 bases that match TRBD2. Unmatched junction bases numbered 20, after V lost 5 bases and J lost 4 bases. The CDR3 runs to 20 residues. Germline V CDR1 and CDR2: SGHVS, FNYEAQ. CDR3 in amino acids: CASSAYWTSGPTHGADTQYF. CDR3 in DNA: TGTGCCAGCAGCGCATACTGGACTAGCGGGCCCACGCATGGAGCAGATACGCAGTATTTT.

This rearrangement joins TRBV29-1 to TRBJ1-1; D may be TRBD1 (6 bases). Germline V CDR1 and CDR2: SQVTM, ANQGSEA. V was pared by 7 bases and J by 0 bases, with 9 bases between. The length of the CDR3 is 12 residues. The CDR3 reads CSAGQMNTEAFF. The CDR3 nucleotides are TGCAGCGCAGGACAGATGAACACTGAAGCTTTCTTT.

The chain links TRBV18 to TRBJ2-1; 10 positions match TRBD1. The CDR3 is 16 amino acids. The trim removed 3 bases at V and 5 bases at J, leaving 7 bases unmatched. Germline values: CDR1 KGHSH, CDR2 LQKENI. In nucleotides, the CDR3 is TGTGCCAGCTCACCCCAGGGACAGGGGAATGACAATGAGCAGTTCTTC. This gives the protein CASSPQGQGNDNEQFF.

With regard to this clone: The junction differs from germline at one of its ends, possibly a read error. The rearrangement uses TRBV5-1 and TRBJ1-4; TRBD1 matches 10 bases. The germline V gene has CDR1 SGHRS and CDR2 YFSETQ. The length of the CDR3 is 12 residues. The CDR3 DNA reads as TGCGCCAGCAGCTCGGACAGGGGGTCAGAGATTTTT. Its translation is CASSSDRGSEIF. Based on the CDR3 plus reference TRBV5-1 and TRBJ1-4, the full variable domain is KAGVTQTPRYLIKTRGQQVTLSCSPISGHRSVSWYQQTPGQGLQFLFEYFSETQRNKGNFPGRFSGRQFSNSRSEMNVSTLELGDSALYLCASSSDRGSEIFGSGTQLSVL.

This clone was recorded a few times. The chain uses TRBV30 and TRBJ1-3; D may be TRBD1 (5 bases). V lost 5 bases, J lost 1 base, and 12 bases lay in between. CDR1 and CDR2 (germline): GTSNPN, SVGIG (reference sequence). The CDR3 extends over 14 amino acids. CDR3 amino acids: CAWELEGSGNTIYF. CDR3 sequence (DNA): TGTGCCTGGGAATTAGAGGGGTCTGGAAACACCATATATTTT. Looking up the rest from reference TRBV30 and TRBJ1-3 gives the full variable domain: SQTIHQWPATLVQPVGSPLSLECTVEGTSNPNLYWYRQAAGRGLQLLFYSVGIGQISSEVPQNLSASRPQDRQFILSSKKLLLSDSGFYLCAWELEGSGNTIYFGEGSWLTVV.

V is TRBV7-3 and J is TRBJ2-1; 7 bases match TRBD2. Germline assignment: CDR1 SGHTA and CDR2 FQGTGA. V was pared by 5 bases and J by 4 bases, with 8 bases of the junction left unmatched. The CDR3 loop spans 15 amino acids. CDR3 in DNA: TGTGCCAGCAGCCGTTACGGGACTACTTACAATGAGCAGTTCTTC. Translated, it gives CASSRYGTTYNEQFF.

This rearrangement joins TRBV2 to TRBJ2-7, with TRBD1 identical over 7 bases. The V and J ends lost 7 bases and 4 bases, in that order; junction bases with no gene match: 10. CDR1 SNHLY and CDR2 FYNNEI come from the germline V gene. This CDR3 has 14 residues. Here the CDR3 reads CASKFLTGRYEQYF. DNA for the CDR3: TGTGCCAGCAAGTTTTTGACAGGGCGGTACGAGCAGTACTTC.

This clone was detected only once. J is TRBJ2-5 and V is TRBV29-1; a weak D match, TRBD2 (6 bases). Trimming shortened V by 4 bases and J by 2 bases, and 20 bases separated the two germline ends. The CDR3 sequence is 16 residues long. Germline assignment: CDR1 SQVTM and CDR2 ANQGSEA. CDR3 coding DNA: TGCAGCGTTGGGGGGAGGTTTAGGGCCGCACAAGAGACCCAGTACTTC. It is translated as CSVGGRFRAAQETQYF. Full variable domain (outside the CDR3, taken from reference TRBV29-1 and TRBJ2-5): SAVISQKPSRDICQRGTSLTIQCQVDSQVTMMFWYRQQPGQSLTLIATANQGSEATYESGFVIDKFPISRPNLTFSTLTVSNMSPEDSSIYLCSVGGRFRAAQETQYFGPGTRLLVL.

The rearrangement links TRBV25-1 to TRBJ2-4, with D possibly TRBD1 on 5 matching bases. Trimming took off 2 bases at V and 1 base at J, with 9 bases between the two ends. Looked up from germline, CDR1 is MGHDK and CDR2 is SYGVNS. The CDR3 covers 15 residues. CDR3 protein: CASSEPGKAKNIQYF. The DNA for the CDR3 is TGTGCCAGCAGTGAACCAGGGAAGGCCAAAAACATTCAGTACTTC.

This clone has just a few counts. The chain uses TRBV7-3 and TRBJ1-2, with 7 positions matching TRBD1. The CDR3 has 15 amino acids. Germline V gene lookup returns CDR1 SGHTA and CDR2 FQGTGA. Unmatched junction bases numbered 6, after V lost 2 bases and J lost 3 bases. CDR3 loop: CASSLRRGQDYGYTF. The CDR3, as DNA: TGTGCCAGCAGCTTACGGAGGGGGCAGGACTATGGCTACACCTTC.

The chain recombines TRBV5-1 with TRBJ2-1, with D unclear. V lost 0 bases, J lost 6 bases, and 13 bases lay in between. Germline-derived CDR1 and CDR2 are SGHRS and YFSETQ. This CDR3 is built from 15 residues. CDR3 sequence reads: CASSLGGEVGNEQFF. In DNA form, the CDR3 reads TGCGCCAGCAGCTTGGGAGGCGAGGTGGGCAATGAGCAGTTCTTC.

This CDR3 reads CASSPGTSTGELFF. The DNA of the CDR3 is TGTGCCAGCAGTCCCGGGACTAGCACCGGGGAGCTGTTTTTT. J is TRBJ2-2 and V is TRBV2; 8 nucleotides agree with TRBD2. The CDR3 is 14 residues long. V shed 5 bases and J 4 bases; nucleotides not matched to a gene: 3. Germline V gene sequence: CDR1 SNHLY, CDR2 FYNNEI.

The chain carries TRBV18 and TRBJ1-1; D unresolved. V shed 3 bases and J shed 0 bases, with 5 bases lying between them. This CDR3 is built from 13 residues. Germline V lookup: CDR1 KGHSH, CDR2 LQKENI. The DNA of the CDR3 is TGTGCCAGCTCACCTTCATTGAACACTGAAGCTTTCTTT. Protein: CASSPSLNTEAFF.

The chain is built from TRBV20-1 and TRBJ1-4, with D unclear. The CDR3 has 10 residues. Germline CDR1 reads DFQATT; CDR2 reads SNEGSKA (reference sequence). Trimming shortened V by 3 bases and J by 8 bases, and 4 bases separated the two germline ends. The CDR3 DNA reads as TGCAGTGCTAGTATAGAAAAACTGTTTTTT. Translation gives CSASIEKLFF.

The chain combines TRBV4-3 with TRBJ2-1, with a possible D match to TRBD2 (5 bases). CDR3 length: 16 residues. The V and J ends lost 0 bases and 2 bases respectively, with 11 bases between them. In germline, CDR1 is LGHNA, CDR2 YSLEER. The CDR3 is CASSQELGEPYNEQFF. The CDR3 DNA reads as TGCGCCAGCAGCCAAGAACTTGGGGAGCCCTACAATGAGCAGTTCTTC.

This chain joins TRBV2 and TRBJ2-2, with 9 bases matching TRBD1. The germline V gene has CDR1 SNHLY and CDR2 FYNNEI. V lost 7 bases and J lost 2; bases outside the gene matches: 2. CDR3 length equals 14 residues. CDR3 in DNA: TGTGCCAGCACGGGACAGGGAAACACCGGGGAGCTGTTTTTT. This encodes CASTGQGNTGELFF.

The CDR3 DNA is TGTGCCAGCAGCTTAACAGTCGGACTAGCGGGGCATGAGCAGTTCTTC. Its translation is CASSLTVGLAGHEQFF. The V call is TRBV7-3, the J call TRBJ2-1, with 12 bases identical to TRBD2. There are 16 residues in the CDR3. Losses at the gene ends were 0 bases for V and 8 bases for J; bases not matched to a gene: 5. Germline V gene sequence: CDR1 SGHTA, CDR2 FQGTGA.

The chain links TRBV11-1 to TRBJ2-1; D may correspond to TRBD1 or TRBD2 (6 bases each). Germline CDR1 reads SGHAT; CDR2 reads FQDESV (reference sequence). With 1 base removed from V and 9 bases from J, the gap between germline ends came to 28 bases. The CDR3 covers 19 residues. CDR3 bases: TGTGCCAGCAGCTTAGGTGCCGGGGGCTACCCCCGTTTTGAGCGTGAGCAGTTCTTC. This codes for CASSLGAGGYPRFEREQFF.

This clone has just a few counts. V and J are TRBV5-4 and TRBJ1-2; D possibly corresponds to TRBD1 (5 bases). Trimming left V 4 bases short and J 2 bases short, with 21 bases between. CDR3 length equals 17 residues. The germline V gene has CDR1 SGHNT and CDR2 YYREEE (reference sequence). The CDR3 sequence is CASSHLYLRGTNYGYTF. DNA for the CDR3: TGTGCCAGCAGCCACTTATACCTCCGGGGGACCAACTATGGCTACACCTTC.

V is TRBV7-2 and J is TRBJ1-5; D is unclear. The CDR3 has 15 residues. The germline V and J ends were trimmed by 3 bases and 0 bases, with 9 bases remaining between them. CDR1 is SGHTA, CDR2 FQGNSA, per germline. The CDR3 protein is CASSLRTYSNQPQHF. CDR3 DNA sequence: TGTGCCAGCAGCTTGCGAACGTATAGCAATCAGCCCCAGCATTTT.